The 25 T cell receptor beta chains in this list originate from one sample, sequenced in a study of identical twins. TCRdb used MiXCR to reprocess the 5' RACE reads, holding one entry per CDR3 protein. The sample consists of some 1,700,000 distinct CDR3 sequences, around 33% of them appearing once. Sequenced sample: cord blood. The receptors shown here come from a newborn girl in good health.

This clonotype was seen more than once but under ten times. The rearrangement joins TRBV2 to TRBJ2-7, with 7 bases lining up with TRBD1. CDR3 size: 12 residues. V lost 5 bases, J lost 12 bases, and 10 bases stayed unmatched. Germline loops: CDR1 SNHLY, CDR2 FYNNEI. CDR3 region: CASSPGQVGLYF. The CDR3 nucleotides are TGTGCCAGCAGTCCCGGACAGGTCGGATTGTACTTC. The full variable domain, completed using reference TRBV2 and TRBJ2-7, is EPEVTQTPSHQVTQMGQEVILRCVPISNHLYFYWYRQILGQKVEFLVSFYNNEISEKSEIFDDQFSVERPDGSNFTLKIRSTKLEDSAMYFCASSPGQVGLYFGPGTRLTVT.

Concerning this clonotype: One end of the junction is discordant with germline, which a read error may explain. V is TRBV6-5 and J is TRBJ1-1; a weak D match, TRBD1 (6 bases). Germline values: CDR1 MNHEY, CDR2 SVGAGI. This CDR3 is built from 14 residues. The CDR3 spells CANSSDRLNTEAFF. The CDR3, as DNA: TGTGCCAACAGTTCCGACAGGTTGAACACTGAAGCTTTCTTT.

This clonotype came up a few times. J is TRBJ1-2 and V is TRBV4-1; D is unresolved. Germline CDR1 and CDR2: MGHRA and YSYEKL. Trimming removed 2 bases at V and 6 bases at J, with 16 bases between. This CDR3 has 15 residues. In DNA form, the CDR3 reads TGCGCCAGCAGCCAAACGCCGACTAGTCCGGATGGCTACACCTTC. This sequence encodes CASSQTPTSPDGYTF.

This clonotype was seen ten or more times. A junction boundary mismatches the germline segment, possibly from a read error. This rearrangement joins TRBV6-1 to TRBJ2-3; TRBD1 matches at 8 bases. The CDR3 extends over 15 amino acids. CDR1 is MNHNS and CDR2 is SASEGT in the germline V gene. The CDR3 nucleotides are TGCGCCAGCAGCGGCGGACAGGGAGGCACAGATACGCAGTATTTT. The encoded protein is CASSGGQGGTDTQYF.

The chain couples TRBV10-2 to TRBJ2-1; the D is unclear. The ends were cut back, 3 bases at V and 8 bases at J, with 11 bases in the middle. Per germline, CDR1 WSHSY and CDR2 SAAADI. This CDR3 contains 13 residues. The CDR3 DNA reads as TGCGCCAGCAGTGATCTCCGTCGGGATGAGCAGTTCTTC. Amino acid sequence: CASSDLRRDEQFF.

This clonotype was observed at least ten times. The genes are TRBV7-2 and TRBJ2-7; no reliable D call. The ends were cut back, 1 base at V and 3 bases at J, with 10 bases in the middle. The CDR3 totals 14 residues. Germline lookup yields CDR1 SGHTA and CDR2 FQGNSA. CDR3 DNA: TGTGCCAGCAGCTTAGATCTAGGAAACTACGAGCAGTACTTC. It yields the protein CASSLDLGNYEQYF.

The chain combines TRBV20-1 with TRBJ1-1; 12 bases agree with TRBD1. The V gene end was trimmed by 2 bases and the J gene end by 0 bases; junction bases not matched to a gene: 4. Germline V gene lookup returns CDR1 DFQATT and CDR2 SNEGSKA (reference sequence). There are 16 residues in the CDR3. CDR3 in DNA: TGCAGTGCTAGACCTCGGGACAGGGGGCTGAACACTGAAGCTTTCTTT. Amino acids: CSARPRDRGLNTEAFF.

The chain recombines TRBV27 with TRBJ2-1; 13 nucleotides align to TRBD2. The CDR3 runs 16 residues. Germline CDR1 and CDR2: MNHEY and SMNVEV (reference sequence). The ends lost 6 bases at V and 7 bases at J; junction bases unmatched: 9. The CDR3, as DNA: TGTGCCAGCAGGATTAGAGGGACTAGCGGGGTTAATGAGCAGTTCTTC. Amino acid sequence: CASRIRGTSGVNEQFF.

The gene calls are TRBV10-3 and TRBJ2-1; TRBD2 is a possible D gene (6 bases). The germline CDR1 and CDR2 sequences are ENHRY and SYGVKD. V was pared by 6 bases and J by 0 bases, with 12 bases between. This CDR3 is 15 amino acids long. Here the CDR3 reads CAIREGKNSYNEQFF. In nucleotides, the CDR3 is TGTGCCATCAGGGAGGGGAAAAACTCCTACAATGAGCAGTTCTTC.

This chain links TRBV27 with TRBJ2-1; D remains unclear. Trimming took 3 bases from V and 13 from J, leaving 13 bases between them. Per the germline V gene, CDR1 is MNHEY and CDR2 is SMNVEV (reference sequence). The CDR3 extends over 12 amino acids. CDR3 loop: CASSLTQETQFF. CDR3 DNA: TGTGCCAGCAGTTTGACCCAAGAGACCCAGTTCTTC.

The gene calls are TRBV24-1 and TRBJ2-3; 12 nucleotides line up with TRBD1. The J segment lost 2 bases and the V segment lost 9 bases, leaving 11 bases of the junction unmatched. Germline V lookup: CDR1 KGHDR, CDR2 SFDVKD. CDR3 length: 17 amino acids. The CDR3 DNA sequence: TGTGCCACCGGTGGGGCCGGGACAGGGGGCTCCACAGATACGCAGTATTTT. Translation gives CATGGAGTGGSTDTQYF.

This clonotype was observed a few times. J is TRBJ1-2 and V is TRBV3-1; D is perhaps TRBD1 (6 bases). V was cut by 1 base and J by 6 bases, with 15 bases left in between. Germline CDR1 LGHDT, CDR2 YNNKEL (reference sequence). The CDR3 is 15 residues long. CDR3 coding DNA: TGTGCCAGCAGCCAAGTCCTCGGGGGGCGCGATGGCTACACCTTC. This codes for CASSQVLGGRDGYTF.

This chain links TRBV12-3 or TRBV12-4 with TRBJ1-3; D gene uncertain. The CDR3 runs 13 residues. V lost 0 bases to trimming and J lost 4 bases, with 4 bases between them. CDR3 nucleotides: TGTGCCAGCAGTTTAGCGGTCGGAAACACCATATATTTT. As protein: CASSLAVGNTIYF.

This chain joins TRBV6-1 and TRBJ2-5, with 8 nucleotides matching TRBD2. The CDR3 is 11 amino acids. The junction had 6 bases not matched to a gene; V was cut back by 5 bases and J by 13 bases. The germline V gene encodes CDR1 MNHNS and CDR2 SASEGT. CDR3 nucleotides: TGTGCCAGCAGTACCAGCGGGAGAGGGTACTTC. It codes for CASSTSGRGYF.

The V call is TRBV5-1, the J call TRBJ2-5; D is unclear. The CDR3 is 12 residues long. V lost 5 bases and J lost 1, with 6 bases in between. CDR1 and CDR2 from the germline V gene are SGHRS and YFSETQ. CDR3 in amino acids: CASRSAQETQYF. In DNA form, the CDR3 reads TGCGCCAGCAGGAGCGCCCAAGAGACCCAGTACTTC.

The chain couples TRBV6-1 to TRBJ1-2, with TRBD1 identical over 7 bases. The CDR3 is 15 residues long. Germline assignment: CDR1 MNHNS and CDR2 SASEGT. After removal of 5 bases from V and 3 bases from J, the junction contained 9 bases not matched to a gene. In DNA form, the CDR3 reads TGTGCCAGCAGTACCAGACAGGGCTCCTACTATGGCTACACCTTC. It encodes CASSTRQGSYYGYTF.

The chain recombines TRBV3-1 with TRBJ2-7; 10 bases align to TRBD2. CDR1 and CDR2 from the germline V gene are LGHDT and YNNKEL (reference sequence). The CDR3 sequence is 15 residues long. V trimming: 5 bases; J trimming: 0 bases; junction bases outside the gene matches: 4. The CDR3: CASSVLAGTSYEQYF. The CDR3 bases are TGTGCCAGCAGCGTACTAGCGGGGACCTCCTACGAGCAGTACTTC.

This clonotype was observed a handful of times. This chain joins TRBV5-1 and TRBJ2-5; D might be TRBD1 (6 bases). Germline V gives CDR1 SGHRS, CDR2 YFSETQ. The CDR3 length is 14 residues. Trimming shortened V by 4 bases and J by 0 bases, and 10 bases separated the two germline ends. DNA for the CDR3: TGCGCCAGCAGCGTGACAGGTTACCAAGAGACCCAGTACTTC. It codes for CASSVTGYQETQYF.

To note about this clonotype: One end of the junction varies from germline; a read error may be responsible. The chain joins TRBV2 to TRBJ2-7, with D perhaps TRBD1 (6 bases). Germline V gives CDR1 SNHLY, CDR2 FYNNEI. This CDR3 comprises 15 residues. In DNA form, the CDR3 reads TGTGCCGGCAGTCCCGGGACAACATACCAATACGAGCAGTACTTC. Amino acid sequence: CAGSPGTTYQYEQYF.

This rearrangement joins TRBV28 to TRBJ2-2, with D hard to call. Per germline, CDR1 MDHEN and CDR2 SYDVKM. V lost 6 bases and J lost 6, with 11 bases in between. The CDR3 is made up of 13 amino acids. The CDR3 sequence: CASSPYYSGELFF. The CDR3 nucleotides are TGTGCCAGCAGCCCTTACTACTCCGGGGAGCTGTTTTTT.

The chain uses TRBV7-2 and TRBJ1-2, with D hard to call. The CDR3 spans 16 residues. V was clipped by 5 bases and J by 0 bases, with 16 bases between them. Germline V gives CDR1 SGHTA, CDR2 FQGNSA. The chain's CDR3 is CASSTYLGGANYGYTF. The CDR3 region has the DNA TGTGCCAGCAGCACCTACCTGGGCGGAGCTAACTATGGCTACACCTTC. The variable domain in full, completed from reference TRBV7-2 and TRBJ1-2, reads GAGVSQSPSNKVTEKGKDVELRCDPISGHTALYWYRQSLGQGLEFLIYFQGNSAPDKSGLPSDRFSAERTGGSVSTLTIQRTQQEDSAVYLCASSTYLGGANYGYTFGSGTRLTVV.

This clonotype was counted only a few times. This sequence joins TRBV29-1 and TRBJ1-2; D is undetermined. The V gene's germline CDR1 is SQVTM and CDR2 ANQGSEA. CDR3 size: 14 residues. The ends were cut back, 4 bases at V and 2 bases at J, with 14 bases in the middle. The CDR3 nucleotides read TGCAGCGTTGCCCAAAGGAGAGGGAACTATGGCTACACCTTC. Protein product: CSVAQRRGNYGYTF.

The chain combines TRBV20-1 with TRBJ1-4, with D maybe TRBD1 (6 bases). CDR1 and CDR2 (germline): DFQATT, SNEGSKA (reference sequence). The ends were cut back, 1 base at V and 4 bases at J, with 10 bases in the middle. The CDR3 covers 14 residues. For the CDR3, the DNA is TGCAGTGCTAGAGCGACAGGAATTAATGAAAAACTGTTTTTT. Translation gives CSARATGINEKLFF.

The chain carries TRBV3-1 and TRBJ2-2, with TRBD2 matching 11 bases. With 1 base clipped from V and 3 bases from J, the junction kept 7 bases outside the gene matches. The CDR3 has 18 residues. The germline CDR1 and CDR2 sequences are LGHDT and YNNKEL (reference sequence). The CDR3 is CASSQGPGLADHTGELFF. CDR3 in DNA: TGTGCCAGCAGCCAAGGGCCGGGACTAGCGGATCACACCGGGGAGCTGTTTTTT.

The genes are TRBV5-1 and TRBJ1-1; D uncertain. Germline lookup yields CDR1 SGHRS and CDR2 YFSETQ. This CDR3 is built from 15 residues. V lost 1 base and J lost 0, with 10 bases in between. The CDR3 loop reads CASSLLQSMNTEAFF. The CDR3 region has the DNA TGCGCCAGCAGCTTGCTGCAGTCCATGAACACTGAAGCTTTCTTT.